The T cell receptor (beta chain) described here comes from a study of T cell repertoires in cytomegalovirus infection. Overall study context: Matching HLA type, along with CMV infection, was indicated by public TCR beta signatures.

The length of the CDR3 is 16 residues. V shed 0 bases, J shed 3 bases, and the junction held 7 bases outside the gene matches. Looked up from germline, CDR1 is SGDLS and CDR2 is YYNGEE. Comment on this clonotype: Its cognate antigen is unknown.

MiXCR, applied by TCRdb to the reads, yields one record per CDR3 protein. The sample contains roughly 180,000 distinct CDR3 sequences, about 22% of which appear only once. This TCR was recovered from a human donor in good health (CMV status not recorded). Some clones in this sample may be carry-over from other donors' samples. Sample: CD8+ T cells from cultured PBMCs, taken from culture after CMV antigen stimulation. The chain employs TRBV9 and TRBJ2-3; 7 bases align to TRBD2. CDR3 amino acids: CASSVEGTGGTDTQYF. DNA for the CDR3: TGTGCCAGCAGCGTAGAGGGGACGGGGGGAACAGATACGCAGTATTTT.